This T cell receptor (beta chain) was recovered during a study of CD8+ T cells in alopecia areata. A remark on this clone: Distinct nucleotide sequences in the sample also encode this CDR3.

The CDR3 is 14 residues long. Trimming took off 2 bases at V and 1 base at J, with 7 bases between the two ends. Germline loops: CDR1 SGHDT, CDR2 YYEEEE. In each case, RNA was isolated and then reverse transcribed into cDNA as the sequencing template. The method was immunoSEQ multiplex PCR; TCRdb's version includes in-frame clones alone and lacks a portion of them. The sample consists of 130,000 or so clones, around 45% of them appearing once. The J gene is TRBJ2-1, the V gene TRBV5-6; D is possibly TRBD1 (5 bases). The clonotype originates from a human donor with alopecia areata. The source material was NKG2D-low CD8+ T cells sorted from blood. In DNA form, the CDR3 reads TGTGCCAGCAGCTTAGGGGTGTCCTACAATGAGCAGTTCTTC. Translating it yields CASSLGVSYNEQFF.